This T cell receptor (beta chain) originates from a study of PD-L1 blockade in urothelial cancer. Libraries were prepared by immunoSEQ multiplex PCR; TCRdb keeps only in-frame clonotypes and omits some of them. The data hold under 45,000 clones, with 65% to 85% observed a single time. With 0 bases clipped from V and 9 bases from J, the junction kept 9 bases outside the gene matches. CDR3 size: 16 residues. Germline values: CDR1 SGHRS, CDR2 YFSETQ. This sample comprised PBMCs, obtained around atezolizumab (anti-PD-L1) treatment. The TCR was taken from a man aged 55 to 70 with urothelial cancer. V usage is TRBV5-1 and J usage is TRBJ2-6; 7 nucleotides line up with TRBD1. CDR3 protein: CASSLEGAVLGNVLTF. CDR3 sequence (DNA): TGCGCCAGCAGCTTGGAGGGGGCCGTTTTGGGCAACGTCCTGACTTTC. The full variable domain, in which reference TRBV5-1 and TRBJ2-6 provide the parts outside the CDR3, is KAGVTQTPRYLIKTRGQQVTLSCSPISGHRSVSWYQQTPGQGLQFLFEYFSETQRNKGNFPGRFSGRQFSNSRSEMNVSTLELGDSALYLCASSLEGAVLGNVLTFGAGSRLTVL.